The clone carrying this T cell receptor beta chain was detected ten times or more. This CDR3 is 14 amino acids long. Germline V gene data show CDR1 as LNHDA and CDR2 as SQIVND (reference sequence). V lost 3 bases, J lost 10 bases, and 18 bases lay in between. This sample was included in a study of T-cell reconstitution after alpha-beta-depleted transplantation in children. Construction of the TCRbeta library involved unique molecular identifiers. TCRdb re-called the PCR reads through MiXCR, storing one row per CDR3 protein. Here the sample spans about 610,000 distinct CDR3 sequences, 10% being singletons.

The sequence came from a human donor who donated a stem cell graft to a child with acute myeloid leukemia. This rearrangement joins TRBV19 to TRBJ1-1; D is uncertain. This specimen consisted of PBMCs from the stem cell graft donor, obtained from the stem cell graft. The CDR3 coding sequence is TGTGCCAGTAGTATCCCCCCGGAGGGAGCGGGAGCTTTCTTT. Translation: CASSIPPEGAGAFF.